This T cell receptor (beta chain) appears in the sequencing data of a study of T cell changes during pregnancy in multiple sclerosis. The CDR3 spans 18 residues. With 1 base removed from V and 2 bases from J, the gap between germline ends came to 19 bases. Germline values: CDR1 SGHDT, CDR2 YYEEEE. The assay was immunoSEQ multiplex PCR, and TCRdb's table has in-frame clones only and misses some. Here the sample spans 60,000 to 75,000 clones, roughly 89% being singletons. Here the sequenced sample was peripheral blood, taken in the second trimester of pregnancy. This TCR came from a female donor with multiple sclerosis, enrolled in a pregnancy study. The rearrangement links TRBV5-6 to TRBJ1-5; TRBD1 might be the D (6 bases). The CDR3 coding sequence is TGTGCCAGCAGCTTGAAGTCTCTCTCGAAGGGGGGCAATCAGCCCCAGCATTTT. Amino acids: CASSLKSLSKGGNQPQHF.